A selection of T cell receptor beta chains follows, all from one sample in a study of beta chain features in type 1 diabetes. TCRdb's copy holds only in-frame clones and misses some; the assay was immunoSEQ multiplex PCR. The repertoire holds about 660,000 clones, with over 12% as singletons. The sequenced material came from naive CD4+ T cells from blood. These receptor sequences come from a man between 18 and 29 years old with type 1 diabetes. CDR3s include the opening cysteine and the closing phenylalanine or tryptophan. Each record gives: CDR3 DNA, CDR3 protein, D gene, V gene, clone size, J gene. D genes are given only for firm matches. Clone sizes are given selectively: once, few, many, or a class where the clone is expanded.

TGTGCCAGCAGCGTAGAGACGGCGTATAATTCACCCCTCCACTTT,CASSVETAYNSPLHF,NA,TRBV9,NA,TRBJ1-6
TGTGCCAGCAGTTACAACAAGAACACTGAAGCTTTCTTT,CASSYNKNTEAFF,NA,TRBV6-5,few,TRBJ1-1
TGTGCCTGGAGTGTAATGGGCCTAAATCAGCCCCAGCATTTT,CAWSVMGLNQPQHF,NA,TRBV30,few,TRBJ1-5
TGTGCCTACCTAGCGGGAGGGCCCTCCTACAATGAGCAGTTCTTC,CAYLAGGPSYNEQFF,TRBD2,TRBV30,NA,TRBJ2-1
TGTGCCTGGAGTACGGGATTAAATCAGCCCCAGCATTTT,CAWSTGLNQPQHF,NA,TRBV30,NA,TRBJ1-5
TGCAGCGTTGAGCGGGGGGCAGATACGCAGTATTTT,CSVERGADTQYF,TRBD2,TRBV29-1,NA,TRBJ2-3
TGTGCCAGCAGAATAAACCCACTACCGAAGTACTTC,CASRINPLPKYF,NA,TRBV5-4,few,TRBJ2-7
TGTGCCAGCACGCCGAAATTATTGGGAGCGTCGGAGGAGCAGTACTTC,CASTPKLLGASEEQYF,NA,TRBV7-2,NA,TRBJ2-7
TGCGCCAGCAGCAGAGGGGCAGGGGGTAAGGGTGAGCAGTTCTTC,CASSRGAGGKGEQFF,TRBD1,TRBV10-1,few,TRBJ2-1
TGTGCCAGCTCACCACCCCCCGGAGATACGCAGTATTTT,CASSPPPGDTQYF,NA,TRBV18,NA,TRBJ2-3
TGTGCCAGCAGTGCGACAGGGAATAATGAAAAACTGTTTTTT,CASSATGNNEKLFF,TRBD1,TRBV25-1,NA,TRBJ1-4
TGTGCCAGCAGCCTTTTACCGGGACAGGGGGTCTCCTACGAGCAGTACTTC,CASSLLPGQGVSYEQYF,TRBD1,TRBV7-9,few,TRBJ2-7
TGTGCCAGCAGCCCCACCCGGGACGGAGTCCTAACCTACGAGCAGTACTTC,CASSPTRDGVLTYEQYF,NA,TRBV7-9,NA,TRBJ2-7
TGTGCCAGCAGTGAGAGGGACAGGGGATACAAAGAGACCCAGTACTTC,CASSERDRGYKETQYF,TRBD1,TRBV2,few,TRBJ2-5
TGTGCCAGCAGGACCGGGACAGGGTTGCATGAGCAGTTCTTC,CASRTGTGLHEQFF,TRBD1,TRBV25-1,NA,TRBJ2-1
TGTGCCAGCAGCTCGGGAATGCGCGGGAACACTGAAGCTTTCTTT,CASSSGMRGNTEAFF,NA,TRBV11-3,NA,TRBJ1-1
TGTGCCAGCAGCTGGACAGGGTTTGGGTACAATGAGCAGTTCTTC,CASSWTGFGYNEQFF,TRBD1,TRBV6-5,NA,TRBJ2-1
TGTGCCAGCAGCCGGGGACAGGGGACGTTGGGGAATCAGCCCCAGCATTTT,CASSRGQGTLGNQPQHF,TRBD1,TRBV7-9,NA,TRBJ1-5
TGTGCCAGCAGCCCCTCCGGGACAGGGGACACCGGGGAGCTGTTTTTT,CASSPSGTGDTGELFF,TRBD1,TRBV9,NA,TRBJ2-2
TGTGCCTGGACAGGACAGGACCAAGTGGAGCAGTACTTC,CAWTGQDQVEQYF,TRBD1,TRBV30,NA,TRBJ2-7
TGTGCCAGCAGCACCGAAGGGCCGAGCTCCTACAATGAGCAGTTCTTC,CASSTEGPSSYNEQFF,NA,TRBV4-2,few,TRBJ2-1
TGTGCCAGTAGTTCCAGCGGGGGGGCCTTTGGCACAGATACGCAGTATTTT,CASSSSGGAFGTDTQYF,TRBD2,TRBV19,few,TRBJ2-3
TGCGCCAGCAGCTTGGATCTGGGACAGGGCGCCGGGGAGCTGTTTTTT,CASSLDLGQGAGELFF,TRBD1,TRBV5-1,few,TRBJ2-2
TGTGCCAGCAGCTTATCCCGGACAGTGCGGGAGACCCAGTACTTC,CASSLSRTVRETQYF,NA,TRBV7-2,NA,TRBJ2-5
TGTGCCACCAGCAGAGTTAATGAGCAGTTCTTC,CATSRVNEQFF,NA,TRBV15,NA,TRBJ2-1
TGCGCCAGCGGGGCGACAGATACGCAGTATTTT,CASGATDTQYF,NA,TRBV4-3,many,TRBJ2-3
TGCAGCGTCCGGGACACGACTGGAAACACCATATATTTT,CSVRDTTGNTIYF,NA,TRBV29-1,NA,TRBJ1-3
TGCAGCGTCCGGCGGACCAACACTGAAGCTTTCTTT,CSVRRTNTEAFF,NA,TRBV29-1,NA,TRBJ1-1
TGTGCCAGTAATTGGGGGATGAACACTGAAGCTTTCTTT,CASNWGMNTEAFF,NA,TRBV19,NA,TRBJ1-1
TGTGCCAGCAGCCAAGATGGATCCGCAATGAAGCAGTTCTTC,CASSQDGSAMKQFF,NA,TRBV4-2,few,TRBJ2-1
TGTGCCAGCAGCCCCGGGACAGGAAGACTGTCGCAGTACTTC,CASSPGTGRLSQYF,TRBD1,TRBV7-2,few,TRBJ2-4
TGCGCCAGCAGCTTGGTTGGACAGTACAATGAGCAGTTCTTC,CASSLVGQYNEQFF,NA,TRBV5-1,few,TRBJ2-1
TGCAGCGTCGCGAACAGGTTCGGAGATACGCAGTATTTT,CSVANRFGDTQYF,NA,TRBV29-1,NA,TRBJ2-3
TGTGCCAGCAGTTCATCGACCGGGTCCCCAAATCAGCCCCAGCATTTT,CASSSSTGSPNQPQHF,NA,TRBV6-6,few,TRBJ1-5
TGTGCCAGCAGTCCCGGGGGACGTGAAGCTTTCTTT,CASSPGGREAFF,NA,TRBV28,NA,TRBJ1-1
TGTGCCTGGGGACCTGGGACATATGGCTACACCTTC,CAWGPGTYGYTF,NA,TRBV30,NA,TRBJ1-2
TGTGCCAGCAGTTGGCCGGGACAGGGTAGGAGTGAGCAGTTCTTC,CASSWPGQGRSEQFF,TRBD1,TRBV28,few,TRBJ2-1
TGTGCCAGCAGCGGCTTAGCCGATGAGCAGTTCTTC,CASSGLADEQFF,NA,TRBV13,NA,TRBJ2-1
TGCGCCAGCGGGGACTTGGCCTACGAGCAGTACTTC,CASGDLAYEQYF,NA,TRBV5-1,NA,TRBJ2-7
TGTGCCAGCTCACCACCGGTTCTGGAGACCCAGTACTTC,CASSPPVLETQYF,NA,TRBV18,NA,TRBJ2-5
TGCACCAGCAGCCAAGAGCCCAACTACCAGACAAACACAGATACGCAGTATTTT,CTSSQEPNYQTNTDTQYF,NA,TRBV1,NA,TRBJ2-3
TGTGCCAGCAGTTCGGGACAGGGTTTGGCCCCGGTCTTC,CASSSGQGLAPVF,TRBD1,TRBV11-3,few,TRBJ2-1
TGTGCCAGCAGCTTAGTGTTTGAGACCCAGTACTTC,CASSLVFETQYF,NA,TRBV7-8,few,TRBJ2-5
TGTGCCAGCACCGAGGGGAGCGGCACAGATACGCAGTATTTT,CASTEGSGTDTQYF,NA,TRBV7-2,few,TRBJ2-3
TGCGCCAGCAGCTTGGTGCCAGATACGCAGTATTTT,CASSLVPDTQYF,NA,TRBV5-1,NA,TRBJ2-3
TGTGCCAGCAGCCAGCAGACAGTCTCCTACGAGCAGTACTTC,CASSQQTVSYEQYF,NA,TRBV14,NA,TRBJ2-7
TGTGCCTGGGGCAGGTCCCCTGATGGCCGTGGCTACACCTTC,CAWGRSPDGRGYTF,NA,TRBV30,NA,TRBJ1-2
TGCAGCGTTGCAGGGCCCGGAATGAACACTGAAGCTTTCTTT,CSVAGPGMNTEAFF,NA,TRBV29-1,few,TRBJ1-1
TGCAGCGTTGATCACAGGGCGGCGGGCACTGAAGCTTTCTTT,CSVDHRAAGTEAFF,NA,TRBV29-1,NA,TRBJ1-1
TGTGCCAGCAGTTTCAGGGGTGAGACCCAGTACTTC,CASSFRGETQYF,NA,TRBV27,few,TRBJ2-5
TGTGCCAGCCAGGGGGCGAGATTGATAACTGAAGCTTTCTTT,CASQGARLITEAFF,TRBD1,TRBV6-6,NA,TRBJ1-1
TGTGCCAGCTCACCATTCGGGGTCGGGACTAGCGGTACCTACGAGCAGTACTTC,CASSPFGVGTSGTYEQYF,TRBD2,TRBV18,few,TRBJ2-7
TGTGCCAGCAGCCCGATGGACAGCACAGATACGCAGTATTTT,CASSPMDSTDTQYF,NA,TRBV9,few,TRBJ2-3
TGTGCCAGCACCTCGCTGAGGACAGATAACAATGAGCAGTTCTTC,CASTSLRTDNNEQFF,NA,TRBV5-4,NA,TRBJ2-1
TGTGCCAGCATGGAACAGAACACAGATACGCAGTATTTT,CASMEQNTDTQYF,NA,TRBV9,NA,TRBJ2-3